Described below is a single TCR beta chain sequence and its context. Antigen specificity is unknown. The CDR3 has 14 amino acids. Trimming shortened V by 0 bases and J by 2 bases, and 11 bases separated the two germline ends. Germline values: CDR1 GTSNPN, CDR2 SVGIG (reference sequence). Sequencing was at deep level. The protocol was immunoSEQ multiplex PCR, while the TCRdb copy is restricted to in-frame clones and leaves out a portion. This sample yields approximately 2.4 million clones, of which roughly 95% are seen a single time; roughly 0.13% belongs to the top ten. This sample was included in a study of shared clonotypes between healthy human individuals. Overall study results and limits: Memory subsets had estimated richness that was generally smaller than that of naive subsets.

V and J are TRBV30 and TRBJ2-7; tentatively, D is TRBD2 (6 bases). Specimen: naive CD4+ T cells sorted from blood. As for subset: CD45RA+ positively selected. The receptor was derived from a man aged 18 to 29 in good health. The CDR3 sequence: CAWSVQLATYEQYF. The DNA for the CDR3 is TGTGCCTGGAGTGTACAACTAGCTACCTACGAGCAGTACTTC.